A single T cell receptor beta chain is shown here with its context. This clonotype was seen more than once but under ten times. The target of this receptor is not known. No quality values exist for individual bases; no much larger clone is one base distant. The sample is drawn from a study of T cells after yellow fever vaccination (dated 2019 in TCRdb). With respect to the entire study: Libraries from fractions with low cell numbers were prepared with the SMART-Seq v4 Ultra Low Input RNA kit. Bulk TCR alpha and beta repertoires were sequenced longitudinally to track T-cell clones before and after primary and booster YFV17D yellow fever vaccination. Two healthy male donors, one aged 18 to 30 and one aged 30 to 40 years, made up the cohort. Blood was drawn at multiple timepoints before and after primary and secondary immunization, with bulk PBMC replicates and cell subsets isolated. Study-level results and caveats: Computational filtering was required because FACS-sorted repertoires could contain abundant contaminating clonotypes from the bulk population. A small share of clonotypes occurred in both CD4 and CD8 compartments, likely arising from convergent recombination. Most clones expanded after primary vaccination (around 96% of CD4 and roughly 88% of CD8) were re-detected after the booster, suggesting that broad memory maintenance occurred. Compared with the primary T-cell response, the secondary T-cell response was weaker but faster, peaking on day 5 rather than day 15. Because only a couple of donors were included in the study, the extent to which the findings can be generalized is limited.

Its CDR3 holds 21 amino acids, cysteine through phenylalanine. Just the 63-base CDR3 DNA is kept, in frame starting at base 1. In the germline V gene (reference sequence), CDR1 corresponds to LNHDA and CDR2 to SQIVND. V is cut back by 11 bases and J by 0 bases, with 28 bases in the junction unmatched. The sequencer listed for this sample is Illumina NovaSeq 6000. TCR cDNA was synthesized by 5'RACE template switching, which introduced a universal primer site and unique molecular identifiers. cDNA synthesis was primed from both the TCR alpha and TCR beta constant segments. Library amplification involved two PCR steps, and the second step added sample barcodes and sequencing adapters. Sequencing of the libraries was done on either Illumina HiSeq 2500 (2x100 bp) or NovaSeq (2x150 bp). Regarding the original processing steps: Reads were demultiplexed and collapsed into UMI consensus sequences with MIGEC, and V(D)J alignment was performed with MiXCR. Clonotypes responding to the vaccine were identified with edgeR on replicate PBMC samples, with the criteria of FDR below 0.01 and a log2 fold change above 5 up to day 15. Bulk clonotypes were assigned CD4 or CD8 identity according to which sequenced CD4 or CD8 repertoire held them at higher abundance. TCRdb reprocessed the public reads (quality trimming at Q25 with fastp, clone calling with MiXCR) and kept in-frame beta chains. One record per CDR3 amino acid sequence lists the most common genes and DNA. These V and J calls are TCRdb output, not the study's own analysis. The sample table shows a few hundred thousand distinct CDR3 sequences, and about 17% are seen once. 18% of the sample rests with the top ten.

The meaning of the sample's treatment or condition label: live attenuated yellow fever vaccine strain. At every blood-draw timepoint, two biological replicates of bulk PBMCs were collected. PBMCs were isolated from peripheral blood using a standard Ficoll-Paque protocol. TriZol was used to extract RNA from bulk PBMCs, from CD4 and CD8 fractions, and from dextramer-positive and dextramer-negative fractions. The starting material was PBMCs, obtained before the yellow fever booster vaccination. The receptor's source is a man between 18 and 29 years old who received the YFV17D yellow fever vaccine. The receptor chain draws on TRBV19 and TRBJ2-3; TRBD2 matches 8 bases in the middle. The DNA reads as follows: TGTGCCGGGAAAAAAGGCGATAGGGGAGCGGGGGCGACAACTAGCACAGATACGCAGTATTTT. It encodes CAGKKGDRGAGATTSTDTQYF.